Described below is a single TCR beta chain sequence and its context. The sample comes from a study of blood T cell repertoires in COVID-19. Study in general: Spain, Italy and the United States supplied samples that represented acute and convalescent COVID-19. T cells, B-cell-depleted T cells, or PBMCs provided the cDNA or gDNA that served as material.

The CDR3 has 14 amino acids. CDR1 and CDR2 from the germline V gene are LNHNV and YYDKDF (reference sequence). V was trimmed by 3 bases and J by 4 bases, leaving 12 bases between them. Per the original data handling: Amplifying reference gene primers gave estimates of nucleated cell counts. Sequencing was performed with immunoSEQ multiplex PCR; in TCRdb, only in-frame clones are kept and a portion is missing. That table furnishes V, J and clone size, whereas the DNA furnished D and trimming. Among more than 200,000 clones, approximately 79% were seen once, and the ten largest hold around 3.6%. The V call is TRBV15, the J call TRBJ1-1; D is undetermined. The sequenced sample was peripheral blood. The TCR comes from a woman between 35 and 50 years old with active or convalescent COVID-19. CDR3 sequence: CATSRDDGSTEAFF. The CDR3 bases are TGTGCCACCAGCAGGGACGATGGGAGCACTGAAGCTTTCTTT.